This T cell receptor beta chain originates from a study of T cells in localized non-small cell lung cancer. Per the germline V gene, CDR1 is MDHEN and CDR2 is SYDVKM. V lost 11 bases and J lost 5, with 12 bases in between. There are 11 residues in the CDR3. As concerns this clone: Its antigen is undetermined.

Overall study findings and caveats: Measurement of T cell clonality placed uninvolved adjacent lung highest, above the level in tumor. Sequencing, confined to only one tumor region, leaves heterogeneity possible. Within adjacent lung there appeared a median roughly 60 of the top 100 tumor clones.

The table came from immunoSEQ multiplex PCR; TCRdb's copy has only in-frame clones and leaves some out. The sample gives about 59,000 clones, 80% to 90% of which show up once; 20% to 25% is in the top ten. The receptor comes from a man aged 40-75 years with stage I squamous cell lung carcinoma. The chain carries TRBV28 and TRBJ2-5; D ambiguous. Source: peripheral blood, taken before any cancer treatment. CDR3 sequence: CAAQDGETQYF. CDR3 sequence (DNA): TGTGCCGCCCAGGACGGGGAGACCCAGTACTTC.